This T cell receptor beta chain was captured in a study of T-cell memory formation after mild COVID-19. Study-level information: TCR clusters largely stayed donor specific. Study results and caveats: Some clones that responded turned up in pre-infection memory, which suggests that cross-reactive memory joined in. Day 15 to 85 contracting clones showed balanced CD4/CD8; later expanders leaned CD4+.

Turning to this clonotype: What it binds is unknown.

A 5'RACE reaction primed in the constant segment made cDNA libraries of TCR alpha and TCR beta, and these carried sample barcodes and UMIs. MiXCR was run by TCRdb on the 5' RACE reads, yielding one entry per CDR3 protein. The sample shows under 450,000 distinct CDR3 sequences, more than 20% of them seen only once. Sample: PBMCs or a T cell subset sorted from them (not recorded which). This TCR came from an adult woman who had mild COVID-19 (a few samples of this study predate the infection). Cell type and time point are not known.

CDR3 sequence (DNA): TGCAGCGCTCTCCCGGGACAGGGGCCAAGGTTGGTAGCTTTCTTT. Protein product: CSALPGQGPRLVAFF. V and J are TRBV29-1 and TRBJ1-1; 10 positions agree with TRBD1. CDR3 length: 15 amino acids. In germline, CDR1 is SQVTM, CDR2 ANQGSEA. Losses at the gene ends were 7 bases for V and 10 bases for J; bases not matched to a gene: 18.